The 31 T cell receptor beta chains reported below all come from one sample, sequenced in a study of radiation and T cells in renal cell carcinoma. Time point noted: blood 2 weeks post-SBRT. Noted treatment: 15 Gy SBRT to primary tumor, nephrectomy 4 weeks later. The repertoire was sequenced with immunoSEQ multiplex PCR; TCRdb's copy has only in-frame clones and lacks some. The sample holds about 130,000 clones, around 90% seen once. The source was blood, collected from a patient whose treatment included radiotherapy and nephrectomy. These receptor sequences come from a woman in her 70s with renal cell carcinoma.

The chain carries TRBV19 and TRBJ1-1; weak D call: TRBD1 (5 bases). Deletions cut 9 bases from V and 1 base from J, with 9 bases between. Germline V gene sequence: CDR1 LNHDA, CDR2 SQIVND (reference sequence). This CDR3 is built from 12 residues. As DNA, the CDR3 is TGTGCCAGCAGGGATTCGAACACTGAAGCTTTCTTT. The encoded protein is CASRDSNTEAFF. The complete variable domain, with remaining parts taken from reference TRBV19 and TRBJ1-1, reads DGGITQSPKYLFRKEGQNVTLSCEQNLNHDAMYWYRQDPGQGLRLIYYSQIVNDFQKGDIAEGYSVSREKKESFPLTVTSAQKNPTAFYLCASRDSNTEAFFGQGTRLTVV.

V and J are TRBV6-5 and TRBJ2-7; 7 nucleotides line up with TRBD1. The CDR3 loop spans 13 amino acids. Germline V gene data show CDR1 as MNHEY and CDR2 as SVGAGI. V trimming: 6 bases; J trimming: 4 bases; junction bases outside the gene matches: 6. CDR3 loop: CASRPRQGYEQYF. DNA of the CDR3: TGTGCCAGCAGACCTAGACAGGGTTACGAGCAGTACTTC.

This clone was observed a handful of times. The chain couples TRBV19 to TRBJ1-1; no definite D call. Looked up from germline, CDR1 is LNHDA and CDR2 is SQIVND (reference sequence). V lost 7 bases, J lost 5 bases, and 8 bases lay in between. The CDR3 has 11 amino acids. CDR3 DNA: TGTGCCAGTATTCGAAAGACTGAAGCTTTCTTT. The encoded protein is CASIRKTEAFF.

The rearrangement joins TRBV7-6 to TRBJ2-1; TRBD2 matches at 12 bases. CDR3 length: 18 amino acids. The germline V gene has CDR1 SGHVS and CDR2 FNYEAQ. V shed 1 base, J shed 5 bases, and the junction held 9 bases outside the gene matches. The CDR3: CASSLGASGGANHNEQFF. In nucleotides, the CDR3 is TGTGCCAGCAGCTTAGGTGCTAGCGGGGGGGCCAACCACAATGAGCAGTTCTTC.

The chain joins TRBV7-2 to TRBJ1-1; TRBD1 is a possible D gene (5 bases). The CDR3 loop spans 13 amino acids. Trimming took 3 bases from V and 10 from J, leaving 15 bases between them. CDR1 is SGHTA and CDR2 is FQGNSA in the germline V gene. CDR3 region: CASSFKEGRGAFF. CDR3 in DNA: TGTGCCAGCAGCTTCAAAGAGGGGCGCGGAGCTTTCTTT.

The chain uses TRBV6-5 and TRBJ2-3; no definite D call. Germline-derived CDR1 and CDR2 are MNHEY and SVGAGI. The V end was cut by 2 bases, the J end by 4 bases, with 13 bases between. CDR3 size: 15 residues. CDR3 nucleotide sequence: TGTGCCAGCAGTTACAGGAGCACGGGCCCAGATACGCAGTATTTT. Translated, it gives CASSYRSTGPDTQYF.

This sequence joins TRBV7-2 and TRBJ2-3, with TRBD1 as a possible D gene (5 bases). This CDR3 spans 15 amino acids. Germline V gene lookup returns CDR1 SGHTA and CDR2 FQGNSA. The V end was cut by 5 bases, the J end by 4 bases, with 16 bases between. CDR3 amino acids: CASSQTASGADTQYF. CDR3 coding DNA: TGTGCCAGCAGCCAGACAGCTTCTGGAGCAGATACGCAGTATTTT.

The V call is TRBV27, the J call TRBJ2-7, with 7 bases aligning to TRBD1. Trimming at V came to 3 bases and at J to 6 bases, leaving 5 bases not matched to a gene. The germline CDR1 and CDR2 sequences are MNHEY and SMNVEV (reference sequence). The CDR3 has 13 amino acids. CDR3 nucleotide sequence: TGTGCCAGCAGTTTCACAGGGGTCGTCGAGCAGTACTTC. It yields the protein CASSFTGVVEQYF.

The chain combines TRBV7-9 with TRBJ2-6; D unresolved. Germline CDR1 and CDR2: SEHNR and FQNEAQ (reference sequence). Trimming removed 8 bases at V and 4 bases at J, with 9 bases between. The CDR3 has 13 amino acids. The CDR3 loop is CASFPSGANVLTF. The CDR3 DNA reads TGTGCCAGCTTCCCCTCCGGGGCCAACGTCCTGACTTTC.

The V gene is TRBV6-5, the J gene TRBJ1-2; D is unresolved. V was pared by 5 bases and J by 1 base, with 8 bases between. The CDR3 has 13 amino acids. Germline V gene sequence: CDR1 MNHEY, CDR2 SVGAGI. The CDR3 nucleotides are TGTGCCAGCAGTCCCGGGATTAACTATGGCTACACCTTC. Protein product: CASSPGINYGYTF.

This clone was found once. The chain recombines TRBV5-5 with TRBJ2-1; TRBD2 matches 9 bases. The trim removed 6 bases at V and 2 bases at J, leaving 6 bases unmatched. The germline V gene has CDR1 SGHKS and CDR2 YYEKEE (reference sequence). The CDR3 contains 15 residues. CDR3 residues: CASKVSGGTYNEQFF. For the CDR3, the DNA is TGTGCCAGCAAGGTTAGCGGGGGAACCTACAATGAGCAGTTCTTC.

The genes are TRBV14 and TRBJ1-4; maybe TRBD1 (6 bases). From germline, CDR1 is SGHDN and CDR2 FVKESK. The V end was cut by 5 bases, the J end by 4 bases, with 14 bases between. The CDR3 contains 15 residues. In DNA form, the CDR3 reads TGTGCCAGCAGCGCTCAGACAGGCATTAATGAAAAACTGTTTTTT. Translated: CASSAQTGINEKLFF.

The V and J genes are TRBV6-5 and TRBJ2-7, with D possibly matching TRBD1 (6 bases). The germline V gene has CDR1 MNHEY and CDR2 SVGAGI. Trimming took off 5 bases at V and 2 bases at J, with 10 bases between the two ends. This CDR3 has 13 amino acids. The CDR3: CASSADRPYEQYF. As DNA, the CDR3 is TGTGCCAGCAGTGCCGACAGGCCCTACGAGCAGTACTTC.

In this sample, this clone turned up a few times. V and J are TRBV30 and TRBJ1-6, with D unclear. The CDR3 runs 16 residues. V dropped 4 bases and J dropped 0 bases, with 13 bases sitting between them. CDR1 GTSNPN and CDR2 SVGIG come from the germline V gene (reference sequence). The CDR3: CAWKSVGGSYNSPLHF. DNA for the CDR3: TGTGCCTGGAAGTCAGTGGGCGGCTCCTATAATTCACCCCTCCACTTT.

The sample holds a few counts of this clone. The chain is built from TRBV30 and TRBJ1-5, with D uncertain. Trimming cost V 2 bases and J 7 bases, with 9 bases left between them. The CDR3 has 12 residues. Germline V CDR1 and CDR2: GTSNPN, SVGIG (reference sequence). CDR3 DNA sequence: TGTGCCTGGAGTTCAGGCGCCCAGCCCCAGCATTTT. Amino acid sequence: CAWSSGAQPQHF.

The CDR3 protein is CASSSRGTHQETQYF. The DNA for the CDR3 is TGTGCCAGCAGCTCCCGAGGGACACACCAAGAGACCCAGTACTTC. J is TRBJ2-5 and V is TRBV13; a weak D match, TRBD1 (6 bases). The V and J ends lost 4 bases and 0 bases respectively, with 12 bases between them. The CDR3 covers 15 residues. Germline V gene sequence: CDR1 PRHDT, CDR2 FYEKMQ (reference sequence).

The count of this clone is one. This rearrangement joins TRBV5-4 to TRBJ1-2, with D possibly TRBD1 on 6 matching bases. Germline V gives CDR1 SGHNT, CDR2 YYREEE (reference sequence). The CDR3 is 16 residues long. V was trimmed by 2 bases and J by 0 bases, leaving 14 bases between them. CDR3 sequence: CASSLGGSASNYGYTF. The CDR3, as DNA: TGTGCCAGCAGCTTAGGGGGGTCCGCTTCTAACTATGGCTACACCTTC.

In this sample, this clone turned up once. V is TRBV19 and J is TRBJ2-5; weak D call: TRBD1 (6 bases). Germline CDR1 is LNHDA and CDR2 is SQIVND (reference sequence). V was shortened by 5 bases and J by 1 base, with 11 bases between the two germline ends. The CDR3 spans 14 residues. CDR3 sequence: CASSRTAIQETQYF. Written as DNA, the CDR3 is TGTGCCAGTAGTCGGACAGCTATCCAAGAGACCCAGTACTTC.

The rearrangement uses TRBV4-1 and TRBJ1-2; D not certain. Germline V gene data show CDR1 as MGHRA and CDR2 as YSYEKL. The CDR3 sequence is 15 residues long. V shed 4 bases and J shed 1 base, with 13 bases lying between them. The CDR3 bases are TGCGCCAGCAGCCCCCAGGCGGTCGGTAACTATGGCTACACCTTC. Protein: CASSPQAVGNYGYTF.

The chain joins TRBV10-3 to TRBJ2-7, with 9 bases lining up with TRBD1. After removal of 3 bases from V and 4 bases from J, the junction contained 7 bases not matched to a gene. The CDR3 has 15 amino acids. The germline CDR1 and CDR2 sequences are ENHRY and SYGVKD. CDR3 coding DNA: TGTGCCATCAGTGAAGACGGGACAGGGATTTACGAGCAGTACTTC. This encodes CAISEDGTGIYEQYF.

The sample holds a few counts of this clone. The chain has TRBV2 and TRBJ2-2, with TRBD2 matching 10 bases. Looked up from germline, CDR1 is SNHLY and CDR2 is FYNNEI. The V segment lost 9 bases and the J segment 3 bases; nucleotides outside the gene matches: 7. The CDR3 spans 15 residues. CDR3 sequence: CASSAGGRHTGELFF. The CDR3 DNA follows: TGTGCCAGTTCAGCGGGGGGGCGTCACACCGGGGAGCTGTTTTTT.

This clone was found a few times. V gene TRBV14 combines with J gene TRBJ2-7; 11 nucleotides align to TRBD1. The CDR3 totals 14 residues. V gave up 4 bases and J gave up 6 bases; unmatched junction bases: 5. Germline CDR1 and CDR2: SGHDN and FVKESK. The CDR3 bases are TGTGCCAGCAGCCGCCGGGACAGGGGGGTCGAGCAGTACTTC. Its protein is CASSRRDRGVEQYF.

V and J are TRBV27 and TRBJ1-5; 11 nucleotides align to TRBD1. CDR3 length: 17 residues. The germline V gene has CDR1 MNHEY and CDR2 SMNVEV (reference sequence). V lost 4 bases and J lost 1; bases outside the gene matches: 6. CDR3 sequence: CASSYLGQGASNQPQHF. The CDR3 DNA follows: TGTGCCAGCAGTTACCTTGGACAGGGGGCGAGCAATCAGCCCCAGCATTTT.

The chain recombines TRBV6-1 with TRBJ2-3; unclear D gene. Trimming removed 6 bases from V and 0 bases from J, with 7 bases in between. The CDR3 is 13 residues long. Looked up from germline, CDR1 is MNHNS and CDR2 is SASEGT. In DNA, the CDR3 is TGTGCCAGCAGGCCCGCGAGCACAGATACGCAGTATTTT. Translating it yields CASRPASTDTQYF.

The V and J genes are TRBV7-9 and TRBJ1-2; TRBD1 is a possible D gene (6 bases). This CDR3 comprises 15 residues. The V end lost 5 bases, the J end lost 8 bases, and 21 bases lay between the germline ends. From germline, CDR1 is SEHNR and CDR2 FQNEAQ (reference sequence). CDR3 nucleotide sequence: TGTGCCAGCAGCCCAAAGGGTTTGGGGGCCGACGGCTACACCTTC. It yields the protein CASSPKGLGADGYTF.

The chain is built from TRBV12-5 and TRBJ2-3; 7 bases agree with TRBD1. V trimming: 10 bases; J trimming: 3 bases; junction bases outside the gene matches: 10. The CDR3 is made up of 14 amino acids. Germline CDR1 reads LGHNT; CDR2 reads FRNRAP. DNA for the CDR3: TGTGCTACCTCCTCAGGGGGTTGGACAGATACGCAGTATTTT. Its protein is CATSSGGWTDTQYF.

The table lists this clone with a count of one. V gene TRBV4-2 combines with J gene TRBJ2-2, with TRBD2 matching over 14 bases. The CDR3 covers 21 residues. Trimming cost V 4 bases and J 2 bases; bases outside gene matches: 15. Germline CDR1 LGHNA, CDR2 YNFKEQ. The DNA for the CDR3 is TGTGCCAGCAGCCCCCATCGACTAGCGGGGGGGCTGAGAACAAACACCGGGGAGCTGTTTTTT. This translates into CASSPHRLAGGLRTNTGELFF.

The CDR3: CASSVGGPNSPLHF. CDR3 DNA sequence: TGTGCCAGCAGCGTAGGAGGGCCAAATTCACCCCTCCACTTT. The chain joins TRBV9 to TRBJ1-6; D gene ambiguous. This CDR3 is 14 amino acids long. Germline V CDR1 and CDR2: SGDLS, YYNGEE. V was pared by 0 bases and J by 7 bases, with 8 bases between.

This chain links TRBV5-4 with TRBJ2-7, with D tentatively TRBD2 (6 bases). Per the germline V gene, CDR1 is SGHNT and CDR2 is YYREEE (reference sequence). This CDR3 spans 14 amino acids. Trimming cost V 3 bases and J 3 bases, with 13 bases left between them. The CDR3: CASSWGDDFYEQYF. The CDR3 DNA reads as TGTGCCAGCAGCTGGGGGGACGATTTCTACGAGCAGTACTTC.

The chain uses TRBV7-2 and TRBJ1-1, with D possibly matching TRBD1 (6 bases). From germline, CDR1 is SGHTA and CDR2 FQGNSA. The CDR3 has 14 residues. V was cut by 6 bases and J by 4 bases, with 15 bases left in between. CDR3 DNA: TGTGCCAGCAGATTGATGGGAGGGGGCACTGAAGCTTTCTTT. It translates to CASRLMGGGTEAFF. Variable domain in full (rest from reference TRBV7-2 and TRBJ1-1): GAGVSQSPSNKVTEKGKDVELRCDPISGHTALYWYRQSLGQGLEFLIYFQGNSAPDKSGLPSDRFSAERTGGSVSTLTIQRTQQEDSAVYLCASRLMGGGTEAFFGQGTRLTVV.

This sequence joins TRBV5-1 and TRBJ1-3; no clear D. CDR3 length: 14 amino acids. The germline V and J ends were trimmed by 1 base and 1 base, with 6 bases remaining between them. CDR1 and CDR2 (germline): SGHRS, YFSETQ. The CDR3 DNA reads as TGCGCCAGCAGCTTGCAGGAATCTGGAAACACCATATATTTT. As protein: CASSLQESGNTIYF.